Shown below are 14 T cell receptor beta chains from a single sample sequenced in a study of OX40 agonist ivuxolimab in advanced cancers. Generated by immunoSEQ multiplex PCR, the TCRdb table keeps only in-frame clones and is missing some. Of 25,000 to 40,000 clones in the sample, roughly four fifths were seen once. The sample consisted of CD4+ or CD8+ T cells sorted from blood, taken in a trial of the OX40 agonist ivuxolimab. The source of these receptors is an adult with an advanced solid tumor such as melanoma, head and neck, liver or kidney cancer.

This clone appeared a few times. The chain uses TRBV6-5 and TRBJ1-5, with TRBD1 identical over 9 bases. V lost 5 bases to trimming and J lost 2 bases; unmatched junction nucleotides: 4. CDR3 size: 15 residues. The germline V gene has CDR1 MNHEY and CDR2 SVGAGI. The CDR3 DNA is TGTGCCAGCAGTGGGACAGGGCTGGGCAATCAGCCCCAGCATTTT. Its protein is CASSGTGLGNQPQHF.

CDR3: CASSEAQNTYEQYF. In nucleotides, the CDR3 is TGTGCCAGCAGTGAAGCCCAGAACACCTACGAGCAGTACTTC. The rearrangement joins TRBV2 to TRBJ2-7; no definite D call. CDR3 length: 14 residues. V was trimmed by 0 bases and J by 2 bases, leaving 8 bases between them. CDR1 is SNHLY, CDR2 FYNNEI, per germline.

V usage is TRBV11-2 and J usage is TRBJ2-3; 12 bases line up with TRBD2. The ends lost 7 bases at V and 3 bases at J; junction bases unmatched: 2. CDR3 size: 14 residues. Germline V gives CDR1 SGHAT, CDR2 FQNNGV. As DNA, the CDR3 is TGTGCCAGCAAAGGACTAGCGGGGACAGATACGCAGTATTTT. Translating it yields CASKGLAGTDTQYF. Combining the CDR3 with reference TRBV11-2 and TRBJ2-3 gives the whole variable domain EAGVAQSPRYKIIEKRQSVAFWCNPISGHATLYWYQQILGQGPKLLIQFQNNGVVDDSQLPKDRFSAERLKGVDSTLKIQPAKLEDSAVYLCASKGLAGTDTQYFGPGTRLTVL.

Only a few counts were recorded for this clone. V is TRBV5-1 and J is TRBJ2-5, with 9 bases that match TRBD2. The V gene's germline CDR1 is SGHRS and CDR2 YFSETQ. This CDR3 is built from 16 residues. The V segment lost 0 bases and the J segment 6 bases; nucleotides outside the gene matches: 9. In DNA, the CDR3 is TGCGCCAGCAGCTTGGCCGGCGGGAGGGCCATCCAGACCCAGTACTTC. Translated: CASSLAGGRAIQTQYF.

The chain recombines TRBV29-1 with TRBJ1-2, with unresolved D. From germline, CDR1 is SQVTM and CDR2 ANQGSEA. The ends were cut back, 7 bases at V and 5 bases at J, with 14 bases in the middle. The CDR3 has 12 amino acids. As DNA, the CDR3 is TGCAGCGCCGGAGAGGAGGTATATGGCTACACCTTC. As protein: CSAGEEVYGYTF.

The chain is built from TRBV15 and TRBJ2-7; the match to TRBD2 covers 9 bases. CDR1 is LNHNV, CDR2 YYDKDF, per germline (reference sequence). The junction had 1 base not matched to a gene; V was cut back by 0 bases and J by 1 base. The CDR3 spans 15 residues. CDR3 nucleotide sequence: TGTGCCACCAGCAGAGAACTAGCGGGTTCCTACGAGCAGTACTTC. This codes for CATSRELAGSYEQYF.

The chain uses TRBV10-1 and TRBJ2-3, with 8 bases identical to TRBD2. The CDR3 is 15 residues long. The germline V gene has CDR1 WNHNN and CDR2 SYGVQD (reference sequence). Unmatched junction bases numbered 7, after V lost 0 bases and J lost 8 bases. The CDR3 DNA follows: TGCGCCAGCAGTGAGTCTCCGGGAGGGCGTGCTACGCAGTATTTT. Its protein is CASSESPGGRATQYF.

The chain uses TRBV4-3 and TRBJ2-2, with TRBD2 identical over 7 bases. V was clipped by 0 bases and J by 7 bases; unmatched bases: 5. The CDR3 length is 15 residues. CDR1 is LGHNA and CDR2 is YSLEER in the germline V gene. DNA for the CDR3: TGCGCCAGCAGCCAAGATAGCGGGTTTGGCGGGGAGCTGTTTTTT. This sequence encodes CASSQDSGFGGELFF.

The rearrangement links TRBV28 to TRBJ1-4, with unresolved D. Germline V gene sequence: CDR1 MDHEN, CDR2 SYDVKM. The CDR3 loop spans 13 amino acids. V dropped 5 bases and J dropped 8 bases, with 12 bases sitting between them. The CDR3 nucleotides read TGTGCCAGCAGTCCCGGGCCGGAAGAAAAACTGTTTTTT. This sequence encodes CASSPGPEEKLFF.

This rearrangement joins TRBV18 to TRBJ2-7; possibly TRBD1 or TRBD2 for D (5 bases each). The CDR3 totals 15 residues. V gave up 3 bases and J gave up 2 bases, with 14 bases separating them. Germline V CDR1 and CDR2: KGHSH, LQKENI. In DNA form, the CDR3 reads TGTGCCAGCTCACCCCCGTGGGACGGGACCTACGAGCAGTACTTC. It encodes CASSPPWDGTYEQYF. Complete variable domain (other parts from reference TRBV18 and TRBJ2-7): NAGVMQNPRHLVRRRGQEARLRCSPMKGHSHVYWYRQLPEEGLKFMVYLQKENIIDESGMPKERFSAEFPKEGPSILRIQQVVRGDSAAYFCASSPPWDGTYEQYFGPGTRLTVT.

The chain is built from TRBV5-1 and TRBJ2-3; a possible D gene is TRBD2 (5 bases). From germline, CDR1 is SGHRS and CDR2 YFSETQ. Trimming stripped 5 bases from V and 0 bases from J, with 13 bases between. CDR3 length: 15 residues. The CDR3, as DNA: TGCGCCAGCAGTCGAGAGGGCCCTAGCACAGATACGCAGTATTTT. Protein sequence: CASSREGPSTDTQYF.

A single count supports this clone. The chain is built from TRBV5-4 and TRBJ1-3; D gene uncertain. Trimming cost V 3 bases and J 4 bases, with 8 bases left between them. The CDR3 has 13 amino acids. The germline CDR1 and CDR2 sequences are SGHNT and YYREEE (reference sequence). The DNA for the CDR3 is TGTGCCAGCAGCTACCTTGAGGGAAACACCATATATTTT. Amino acid sequence: CASSYLEGNTIYF.

The V gene is TRBV18, the J gene TRBJ2-7; possibly TRBD2 for D (6 bases). Between the trimmed V and J ends, which lost 6 bases and 2 bases, there was a span of 14 bases. The germline V gene encodes CDR1 KGHSH and CDR2 LQKENI. This CDR3 is built from 14 residues. The DNA for the CDR3 is TGTGCCAGCTCCACGGGCGGGGTCCCCTACGAGCAGTACTTC. Its protein is CASSTGGVPYEQYF. The full variable domain, with the rest looked up from reference TRBV18 and TRBJ2-7, is NAGVMQNPRHLVRRRGQEARLRCSPMKGHSHVYWYRQLPEEGLKFMVYLQKENIIDESGMPKERFSAEFPKEGPSILRIQQVVRGDSAAYFCASSTGGVPYEQYFGPGTRLTVT.

The rearrangement links TRBV7-2 to TRBJ1-5, with D perhaps TRBD1 (6 bases). The CDR3 sequence is 14 residues long. Trimming pared 3 bases from V and 4 bases from J, leaving 10 bases between. CDR1 is SGHTA and CDR2 is FQGNSA in the germline V gene. The DNA of the CDR3 is TGTGCCAGCAGCTTGTGGACAGCAAATCAGCCCCAGCATTTT. It codes for CASSLWTANQPQHF.